This TCR beta chain was profiled in a study of blood T cell repertoires in COVID-19. Across the whole study: T cells, B-cell-depleted T cells, or PBMCs supplied cDNA or gDNA.

Methods used by the authors: From reference gene primer amplification, estimates of nucleated cell counts were derived. Only in-frame clones appear in the TCRdb table, and some are missing; sequencing was by immunoSEQ multiplex PCR. V and J calls and clone size are given by that table; D and trimming were obtained from the DNA. The sample yields 350,000 to 450,000 clones, over 75% seen once. V was clipped by 0 bases and J by 5 bases; unmatched bases: 7. Germline CDR1 and CDR2: LGHNA and YNFKEQ. The CDR3 loop spans 16 amino acids. The gene calls are TRBV4-2 and TRBJ1-2, with 9 bases that match TRBD1. The specimen sequenced was peripheral blood. The origin of this receptor is a woman aged 35 to 49 with COVID-19, enrolled during active disease. This CDR3 reads CASSQEGDRVMYGYTF. As DNA, the CDR3 is TGTGCCAGCAGCCAAGAGGGGGACAGGGTAATGTATGGCTACACCTTC.